This is a list of T cell receptor beta chains from one sample in a study of Graves' ophthalmopathy and Graves' hyperthyroidism. TCRdb used MiXCR to reprocess the multiplex PCR reads, holding one entry per CDR3 protein. The table has approximately 500,000 distinct CDR3 sequences, over 13% seen once; the top ten hold 8% to 10%. The sequencing sample was made of blood. Every receptor here comes from a woman aged 25 to 39 with Graves' ophthalmopathy. Both conserved end residues are part of each CDR3.

len: 17
v_gene: TRBV27
CDR3aa: CASSTSPRGLLLYEQYF

len: 13
v_gene: TRBV2
CDR3aa: CASSTDRVETQYF

len: 12
v_gene: TRBV5-5
CDR3aa: CASSWTGGEQYF

len: 16
v_gene: TRBV6-5
CDR3aa: CASSYSGHRGRETQYF

len: 15
v_gene: TRBV27
CDR3aa: CASSFRDTTNTEAFF

len: 17
v_gene: TRBV11-2
CDR3aa: CASRRHRGGKLSGEQFF

len: 12
v_gene: TRBV27
CDR3aa: CASMGHSYEQYF

len: 17
v_gene: TRBV10-3
CDR3aa: CAIKDSRDREPNQPQHF

len: 14
v_gene: TRBV12-3/TRBV12-4
CDR3aa: CASQAGANTGELFF

len: 12
v_gene: TRBV6-1
CDR3aa: CASTPDGTQAFF

len: 16
v_gene: TRBV6-5
CDR3aa: CASSYSNPRFTGELFF

len: 16
v_gene: TRBV28
CDR3aa: CASSPVGTGNLYEQYF

len: 11
v_gene: TRBV12-3/TRBV12-4
CDR3aa: CASNHGNTIYF

len: 17
v_gene: TRBV5-1
CDR3aa: CASSLSGVGSGANVLTF

len: 14
v_gene: TRBV20-1
CDR3aa: CSANGQTFNYGYTF

len: 15
v_gene: TRBV6-1
CDR3aa: CASTGQGALMKTQYF

len: 14
v_gene: TRBV12-3/TRBV12-4
CDR3aa: CASRRQINTGELFF

len: 12
v_gene: TRBV20-1
CDR3aa: CSATRRNTEAFF

len: 15
v_gene: TRBV5-1
CDR3aa: CASSIAGTAIYEQYF

len: 15
v_gene: TRBV15
CDR3aa: CATSGGRYDNQPQHF

len: 14
v_gene: TRBV6-5
CDR3aa: CASSYSTHTYEQYF

len: 11
v_gene: TRBV28
CDR3aa: CATDPNYGYTF

len: 16
v_gene: TRBV28
CDR3aa: CASSLGLAGSQETQYF

len: 18
v_gene: TRBV19
CDR3aa: CASSLERGTGGAGNTIYF

len: 16
v_gene: TRBV28
CDR3aa: CASSPDRGPGANVLTF

len: 12
v_gene: TRBV11-1
CDR3aa: CASSREYTEAFF

len: 17
v_gene: TRBV9
CDR3aa: CASSPERWSHDTYEQYF

len: 15
v_gene: TRBV28
CDR3aa: CASSFLPVNQETQYF

len: 13
v_gene: TRBV25-1
CDR3aa: CATPRREHPEAFF

len: 14
v_gene: TRBV28
CDR3aa: CASSFRGKLRGYTF

len: 14
v_gene: TRBV3-1
CDR3aa: CASSQGTTSYGYTF

len: 13
v_gene: TRBV28
CDR3aa: CASSPYQGYEQYF

len: 15
v_gene: TRBV6-5
CDR3aa: CASSYRDRASYEQYF

len: 15
v_gene: TRBV10-3
CDR3aa: CAISEPAGGPLEQYF

len: 13
v_gene: TRBV6-5
CDR3aa: CASSYPSTGELFF

len: 14
v_gene: TRBV5-1
CDR3aa: CASRIGRLNTEAFF

len: 16
v_gene: TRBV20-1
CDR3aa: CSARGYADGTGSEQYF

len: 13
v_gene: TRBV28
CDR3aa: CASSEGNPYGYTF

len: 19
v_gene: TRBV25-1
CDR3aa: CASSDPGLAGNNYSYEQYF

len: 14
v_gene: TRBV11-3
CDR3aa: CASSLGGVDQPQHF

len: 13
v_gene: TRBV7-9
CDR3aa: CASSTTAVYGYTF

len: 16
v_gene: TRBV11-1
CDR3aa: CASSQPKQGSARELFF

len: 19
v_gene: TRBV28
CDR3aa: CASSLSVTGTRGAFYEQYF

len: 14
v_gene: TRBV30
CDR3aa: CAWSVWDSSYEQYF

len: 13
v_gene: TRBV20-1
CDR3aa: CSAREQGQGTQYF

len: 13
v_gene: TRBV9
CDR3aa: CASSNTDGETQYF